What follows describes a single TCR beta chain. This sample is drawn from a study of blood T cell repertoires in COVID-19. Using immunoSEQ multiplex PCR, the repertoire was profiled, and TCRdb retains in-frame clones only, with some absent. The sample contains some 40,000 clones, approximately 83% of which appear only once. Between the trimmed V and J ends, which lost 0 bases and 7 bases, there was a span of 4 bases. This CDR3 is built from 12 residues. Germline V gene sequence: CDR1 MNHNS, CDR2 SASEGT. The clonotype was recovered from a woman older than 75 with acute or convalescent COVID-19. Sequenced sample: peripheral blood. This chain joins TRBV6-1 and TRBJ1-5; D unresolved. CDR3 sequence (DNA): TGTGCCAGCAGTGAAGCTCTCCAGCCCCAGCATTTT. Its protein is CASSEALQPQHF.